This T cell receptor (beta chain) was sequenced during a study of patients and donors after allogeneic stem cell transplantation. TCRdb used MiXCR to reprocess the RT-PCR reads, holding one entry per CDR3 protein. Among over 25,000 distinct CDR3 sequences listed, roughly 38% were seen once. V dropped 1 base and J dropped 0 bases, with 4 bases sitting between them. Germline V lookup: CDR1 MNHNY, CDR2 SVGAGI (reference sequence). The CDR3 loop spans 13 amino acids. The chain links TRBV6-6 to TRBJ2-7; D remains unclear. The sequence was obtained from a human donor who was either an allogeneic HSCT recipient or a stem cell or donor lymphocyte infusion donor (not recorded which). It is not recorded whose cells these are; they may come from a transplant donor. Sequenced material: blood, either unsorted or a sorted T cell fraction (not recorded which). CDR3 in amino acids: CASSYYHSYEQYF. CDR3 coding DNA: TGTGCCAGCAGTTACTACCACTCCTACGAGCAGTACTTC.